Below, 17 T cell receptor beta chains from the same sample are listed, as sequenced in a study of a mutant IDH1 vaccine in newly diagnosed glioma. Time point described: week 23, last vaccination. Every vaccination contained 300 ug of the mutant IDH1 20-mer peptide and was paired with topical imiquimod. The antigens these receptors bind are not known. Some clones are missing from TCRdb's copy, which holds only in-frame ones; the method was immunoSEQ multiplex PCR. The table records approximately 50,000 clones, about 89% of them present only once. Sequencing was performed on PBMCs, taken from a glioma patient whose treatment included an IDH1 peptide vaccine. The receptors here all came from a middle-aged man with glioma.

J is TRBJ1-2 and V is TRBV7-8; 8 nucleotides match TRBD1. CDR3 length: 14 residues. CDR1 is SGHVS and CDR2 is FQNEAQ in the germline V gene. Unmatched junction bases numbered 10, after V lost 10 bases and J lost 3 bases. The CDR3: CATDRTGLDYGYTF. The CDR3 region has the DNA TGTGCCACCGATCGGACAGGGCTAGACTATGGCTACACCTTC.

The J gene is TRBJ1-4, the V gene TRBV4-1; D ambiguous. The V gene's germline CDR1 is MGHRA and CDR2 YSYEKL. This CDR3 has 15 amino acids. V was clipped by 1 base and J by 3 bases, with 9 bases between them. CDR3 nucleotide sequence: TGCGCCAGCAGCCAAGCCCCGGTGCCTAATGAAAAACTGTTTTTT. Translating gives CASSQAPVPNEKLFF.

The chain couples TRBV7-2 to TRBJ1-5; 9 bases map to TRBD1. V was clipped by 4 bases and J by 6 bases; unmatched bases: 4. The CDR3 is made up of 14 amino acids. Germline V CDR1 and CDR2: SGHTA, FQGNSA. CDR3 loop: CASSSDRGGQPQHF. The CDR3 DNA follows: TGTGCCAGCAGCTCGGACAGGGGAGGTCAGCCCCAGCATTTT.

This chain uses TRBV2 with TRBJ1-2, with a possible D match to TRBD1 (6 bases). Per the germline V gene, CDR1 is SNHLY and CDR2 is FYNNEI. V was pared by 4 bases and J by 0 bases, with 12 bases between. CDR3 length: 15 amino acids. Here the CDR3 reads CASSGIKGANYGYTF. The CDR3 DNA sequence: TGTGCCAGCAGTGGAATAAAGGGGGCTAACTATGGCTACACCTTC.

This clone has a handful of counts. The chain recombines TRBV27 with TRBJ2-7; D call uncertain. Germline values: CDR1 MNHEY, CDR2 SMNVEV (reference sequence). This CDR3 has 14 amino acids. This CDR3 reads CGDEKQISSYEQYF. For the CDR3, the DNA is TGTGGCGACGAAAAGCAGATAAGCTCCTACGAGCAGTACTTC.

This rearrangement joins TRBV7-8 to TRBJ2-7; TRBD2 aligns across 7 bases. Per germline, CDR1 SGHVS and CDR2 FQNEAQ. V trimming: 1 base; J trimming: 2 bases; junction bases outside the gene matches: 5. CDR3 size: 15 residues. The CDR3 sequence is CASSLVGGSTYEQYF. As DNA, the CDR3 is TGTGCCAGCAGCTTAGTGGGAGGGAGCACCTACGAGCAGTACTTC.

CDR3 region: CASSLLNYGYTF. The DNA of the CDR3 is TGTGCCAGCAGCCTCCTTAACTATGGCTACACCTTC. J is TRBJ1-2 and V is TRBV4-2; D is uncertain. Germline CDR1 LGHNA, CDR2 YNFKEQ. V was shortened by 4 bases and J by 1 base, with 4 bases between the two germline ends. This CDR3 region has 12 residues.

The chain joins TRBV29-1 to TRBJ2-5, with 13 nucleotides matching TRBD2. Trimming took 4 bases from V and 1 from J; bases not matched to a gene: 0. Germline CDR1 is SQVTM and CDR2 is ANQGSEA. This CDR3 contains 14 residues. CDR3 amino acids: CSVGLAGGQETQYF. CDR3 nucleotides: TGCAGCGTTGGACTAGCGGGGGGCCAAGAGACCCAGTACTTC.

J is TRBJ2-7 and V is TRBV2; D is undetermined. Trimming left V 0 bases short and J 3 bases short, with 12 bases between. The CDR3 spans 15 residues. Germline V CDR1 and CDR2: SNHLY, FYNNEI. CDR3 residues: CASSEAAAIIYEQYF. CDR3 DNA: TGTGCCAGCAGTGAAGCGGCCGCCATAATCTACGAGCAGTACTTC.

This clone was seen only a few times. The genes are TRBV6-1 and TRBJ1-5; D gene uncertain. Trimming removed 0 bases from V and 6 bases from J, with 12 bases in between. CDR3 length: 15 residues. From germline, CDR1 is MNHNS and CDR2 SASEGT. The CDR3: CASSEALGLGQPQHF. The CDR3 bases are TGTGCCAGCAGTGAAGCGCTTGGGTTAGGTCAGCCCCAGCATTTT.

The CDR3 sequence is CASSFSGPRRSNEKLFF. For the CDR3, the DNA is TGTGCCAGCAGCTTTTCGGGACCCAGGAGGTCTAATGAAAAACTGTTTTTT. The genes are TRBV7-2 and TRBJ1-4; tentative D call: TRBD1 (5 bases). CDR3 size: 17 residues. V lost 3 bases to trimming and J lost 3 bases, with 17 bases between them. Germline CDR1 and CDR2: SGHTA and FQGNSA.

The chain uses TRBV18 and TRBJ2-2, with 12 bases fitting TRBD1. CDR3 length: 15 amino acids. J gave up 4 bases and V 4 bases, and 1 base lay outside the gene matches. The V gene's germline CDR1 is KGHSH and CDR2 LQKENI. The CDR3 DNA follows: TGTGCCAGCTCACAGGGACAGGGGGCCACCGGGGAGCTGTTTTTT. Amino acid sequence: CASSQGQGATGELFF.

CDR3 bases: TGCGCCAGCAGCCGTGATGGGGGGGACACTGAAGCTTTCTTT. Amino acid sequence: CASSRDGGDTEAFF. This rearrangement joins TRBV4-3 to TRBJ1-1; perhaps TRBD1 as D (5 bases). Trimming stripped 4 bases from V and 3 bases from J, with 12 bases between. This CDR3 is built from 14 residues. Germline CDR1 and CDR2: LGHNA and YSLEER.

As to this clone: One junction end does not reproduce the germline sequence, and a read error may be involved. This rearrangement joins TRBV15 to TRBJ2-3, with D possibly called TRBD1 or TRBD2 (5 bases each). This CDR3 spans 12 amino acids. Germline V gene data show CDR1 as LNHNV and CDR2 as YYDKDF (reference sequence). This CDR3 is CATRREGDTQYF. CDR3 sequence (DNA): TGTGCCACCCGCAGAGAGGGGGATACGCAGTATTTT. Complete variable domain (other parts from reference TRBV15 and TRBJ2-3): DAMVIQNPRYQVTQFGKPVTLSCSQTLNHNVMYWYQQKSSQAPKLLFHYYDKDFNNEADTPDNFQSRRPNTSFCFLDIRSPGLGDTAMYLCATRREGDTQYFGPGTRLTVL.

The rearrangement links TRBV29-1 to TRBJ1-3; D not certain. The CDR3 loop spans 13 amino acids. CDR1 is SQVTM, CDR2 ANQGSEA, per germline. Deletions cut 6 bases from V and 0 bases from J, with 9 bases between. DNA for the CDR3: TGCAGCGTCCTACCCGTCTCTGGAAACACCATATATTTT. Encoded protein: CSVLPVSGNTIYF.

This CDR3 reads CASSLGGSSYNEQFF. The CDR3 DNA follows: TGTGCCAGCAGCTTGGGCGGTAGCTCCTACAATGAGCAGTTCTTC. V is TRBV5-4 and J is TRBJ2-1, with D hard to call. Germline V gene lookup returns CDR1 SGHNT and CDR2 YYREEE (reference sequence). The CDR3 runs 15 residues. V was shortened by 0 bases and J by 0 bases, with 7 bases between the two germline ends.

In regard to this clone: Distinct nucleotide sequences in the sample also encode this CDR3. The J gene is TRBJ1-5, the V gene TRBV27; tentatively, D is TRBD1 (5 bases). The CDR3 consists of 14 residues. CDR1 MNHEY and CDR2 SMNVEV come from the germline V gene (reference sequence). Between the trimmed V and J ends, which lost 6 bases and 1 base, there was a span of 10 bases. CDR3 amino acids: CASSRDGSNQPQHF. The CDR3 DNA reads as TGTGCCAGCAGCCGGGACGGAAGCAATCAGCCCCAGCATTTT.